This T cell receptor beta chain stems from a study of blood T cell repertoires in COVID-19. Study-wide background: Specimens from acute and convalescent COVID-19 originated in the United States, Italy and Spain.

Germline CDR1 and CDR2: SGHTA and FQGTGA. V was pared by 5 bases and J by 2 bases, with 11 bases of the junction left unmatched. This CDR3 region has 17 residues. In the original analysis: Amplification from reference gene primers served as the basis for estimated nucleated cell counts. Assay: immunoSEQ multiplex PCR; the TCRdb copy retains only in-frame clones and omits some. V and J calls and clone size follow that table, whereas D and trimming were derived from the DNA. The sample consists of some 120,000 clones, 80% of them appearing once. The sample holds one count of this clone. V gene TRBV7-3 combines with J gene TRBJ2-2; 7 bases are shared with TRBD1. Sequenced material: peripheral blood. This receptor was identified in a man between 65 and 85 years old with acute or convalescent COVID-19. The CDR3 loop reads CASSPPRAGGNTGELFF. CDR3 DNA: TGTGCCAGCAGCCCCCCCCGGGCAGGGGGAAACACCGGGGAGCTGTTTTTT.